This TCR beta chain was recorded in a study of cytomegalovirus exposure and HLA in healthy donors. Notes on this clone: The target antigen is unknown.

The data were produced by immunoSEQ multiplex PCR, yet TCRdb's version contains in-frame clones alone and is incomplete. The data hold fewer than 200,000 clones, with 85% observed a single time. Study-level results: It was about 180 TCR beta chains that were listed as cytomegalovirus-associated. It was confirmed in vitro that three of the CMV-associated chains were specific for CMV antigens.

CDR3 length: 15 amino acids. J was trimmed by 9 bases and V by 4 bases; bases with no gene match: 6. CDR1 and CDR2 (germline): MGHRA, YSYEKL. The gene calls are TRBV4-1 and TRBJ2-1, with 13 bases lining up with TRBD2. The TCR comes from a man younger than 35 in good health and CMV-seropositive. Sequencing was performed on PBMCs. The CDR3: CASSPQTSGGVEQFF. In nucleotides, the CDR3 is TGCGCCAGCAGCCCCCAAACTAGCGGGGGGGTTGAGCAGTTCTTC.